The rows below give T cell receptor beta chains drawn from one sample of a study of Ad26.COV2.S vaccination and SARS-CoV-2 variants. Data came from immunoSEQ multiplex PCR; TCRdb stores just in-frame clones and leaves some out. The sample has about 350,000 clones, 65% to 90% seen once; the top ten hold about 10%. Material: peripheral blood, obtained in a trial of Ad26.COV2.S vaccine versus placebo. These receptors came from a person between 18 and 59 years old who received the Ad26.COV2.S COVID-19 vaccine or a placebo. CDR3s include the opening cysteine and the closing phenylalanine or tryptophan. A D gene is named only where the DNA matches it firmly. Size is stated for part of the rows, as once, few or many counts, or as a class when the clone is expanded.

j_call d_call v_call clone_size cdr3_aa cdr3_nt
TRBJ1-2 NA TRBV7-8 few CASSLSQGAYSRAGYGYTF TGTGCCAGCAGCTTGTCCCAAGGGGCATATTCTAGGGCAGGATATGGCTACACCTTC
TRBJ2-7 TRBD1 TRBV7-2 once CASSRGQGFHEQYF TGTGCCAGCAGCCGTGGACAGGGGTTCCACGAGCAGTACTTC
TRBJ1-3 NA TRBV7-2 once CASSWGGEIAGNTIYF TGTGCCAGCAGCTGGGGTGGGGAAATCGCAGGAAACACCATATATTTT
TRBJ2-7 TRBD2 TRBV27 NA CASPTFPGLVSYEQYF TGTGCCAGCCCTACTTTCCCGGGACTAGTCTCCTACGAGCAGTACTTC
TRBJ1-6 NA TRBV9 once CASSVGQGSPLHF TGTGCCAGCAGCGTAGGGCAGGGATCACCCCTCCACTTT
TRBJ2-3 TRBD2 TRBV29-1 NA CSVLGAGLASTDTQYF TGCAGCGTCCTAGGTGCGGGACTAGCTTCCACAGATACGCAGTATTTT
TRBJ2-4 TRBD1 TRBV28 NA CASSLMGQGMVSLAKNIQYF TGTGCCAGCAGTTTAATGGGACAGGGAATGGTTAGTTTAGCCAAAAACATTCAGTACTTC
TRBJ1-1 NA TRBV6-2/TRBV6-3 NA CASSYVGGGNEAFF TGTGCCAGCAGTTACGTGGGGGGCGGAAATGAAGCTTTCTTT
TRBJ2-1 TRBD2 TRBV5-1 NA CASSSTSGGDINYEQFF TGCGCCAGCAGCAGTACTAGCGGGGGAGACATAAATTATGAGCAGTTCTTC
TRBJ1-5 TRBD1 TRBV28 NA CASSLEGQGQQPQHF TGTGCCAGCAGTTTGGAGGGACAGGGCCAACAGCCCCAGCATTTT
TRBJ1-4 NA TRBV7-9 NA CASSLERDQNEKLFF TGTGCCAGCAGCTTAGAACGGGACCAAAATGAAAAACTGTTTTTT
TRBJ2-4 NA TRBV19 NA CASSDRGYGIQYF TGTGCCAGTAGTGACCGGGGGTATGGCATTCAGTACTTC
TRBJ1-2 TRBD1 TRBV28 NA CASSPTGTGGGYTF TGTGCCAGCAGCCCGACCGGGACAGGGGGCGGCTACACCTTC
TRBJ1-5 NA TRBV5-6 few CASSFGRLNNQPQHF TGTGCCAGCAGCTTTGGGCGCTTAAACAATCAGCCCCAGCATTTT
TRBJ2-2 NA TRBV5-4 NA CASSLMGVGQTGELFF TGTGCCAGCAGCTTGATGGGGGTGGGACAAACCGGGGAGCTGTTTTTT
TRBJ1-5 NA TRBV9 NA CASSVGGNSNQPQHF TGTGCCAGCAGCGTCGGCGGTAATAGCAATCAGCCCCAGCATTTT
TRBJ2-1 NA TRBV4-3 NA CASSQETKGAAEQFF TGCGCCAGCAGCCAAGAAACTAAAGGGGCGGCAGAGCAGTTCTTC
TRBJ2-7 TRBD2 TRBV27 NA CASRSGSSYEQYF TGTGCCAGCAGGAGCGGGAGCTCCTACGAGCAGTACTTC
TRBJ1-1 TRBD1 TRBV3-1/TRBV3-2 NA CASSQGQGQGFF TGTGCCAGCAGCCAGGGACAGGGTCAGGGTTTCTTT